This passage covers 24 T cell receptor beta chains from one sample sequenced in a study of spatial heterogeneity in lung cancer. Study-level findings and limits: Mutation tallies in tumors tracked expanded intratumoral alpha and beta TCR counts.

Noted time point: sample taken at primary tumor resection. Their antigen targets remain unknown. One entry per CDR3 protein, called by TCRdb with MiXCR from the 5' RACE reads. The sample contains some 97,000 distinct CDR3 sequences, 3.5% to 5% of which appear only once. Here the sequenced sample was lung tumor tissue, taken at surgery. Receptors were obtained from a male donor with early-stage non-small cell lung cancer.

The chain couples TRBV28 to TRBJ2-7, with 12 bases identical to TRBD2. The CDR3 covers 16 residues. V gave up 3 bases and J gave up 5 bases; unmatched junction bases: 8. Looked up from germline, CDR1 is MDHEN and CDR2 is SYDVKM. The CDR3 coding sequence is TGTGCCAGCAGTTTGTCGCTAGCGGGAGGGAGGAACGAGCAGTACTTC. Its translation is CASSLSLAGGRNEQYF.

Details on this clonotype: A single base separates this from a much larger clone, so it may be a read error. The V call is TRBV6-5, the J call TRBJ2-6; unclear D gene. Trimming pared 0 bases from V and 2 bases from J, leaving 11 bases between. Germline loops: CDR1 MNHEY, CDR2 SVGAGI. This CDR3 has 17 residues. The CDR3 loop reads CASSYSRDGAGANVLTF. The CDR3 region has the DNA TGTGCCAGCAGTTACTCGAGAGACGGCGCTGGGGCCAACGTCCTGACTTTC.

This clonotype has at least ten counts. The chain carries TRBV12-3 or TRBV12-4 and TRBJ1-3; TRBD1 matches at 7 bases. V lost 5 bases, J lost 1 base, and 8 bases stayed unmatched. The CDR3 runs 16 residues. For the CDR3, the DNA is TGTGCCAGCAGTCCCATCACAGGGGTTTCTGGAAACACCATATATTTT. It codes for CASSPITGVSGNTIYF.

There are many counts of this clonotype. This rearrangement joins TRBV5-1 to TRBJ2-1; 8 nucleotides align to TRBD2. This CDR3 is built from 18 residues. V lost 1 base, J lost 8 bases, and 17 bases stayed unmatched. Germline CDR1 is SGHRS and CDR2 is YFSETQ. CDR3: CASSLFTTSGPYWDEQFF. The CDR3 nucleotides read TGCGCCAGCAGCTTGTTTACTACTAGCGGACCCTATTGGGATGAGCAGTTCTTC.

V gene TRBV10-2 combines with J gene TRBJ2-2, with D tentatively TRBD1 or TRBD2 (6 bases each). The CDR3 totals 14 residues. V gave up 7 bases and J gave up 5 bases, with 14 bases separating them. CDR1 WSHSY and CDR2 SAAADI come from the germline V gene. The CDR3 sequence: CASTWGASTGELFF. CDR3 DNA sequence: TGCGCCAGCACCTGGGGGGCAAGTACCGGGGAGCTGTTTTTT.

In this sample, this clonotype turned up many times. J is TRBJ1-1 and V is TRBV30; D unresolved. The CDR3 is made up of 11 amino acids. CDR1 and CDR2 (germline): GTSNPN, SVGIG (reference sequence). Trimming removed 2 bases from V and 5 bases from J, with 6 bases in between. The CDR3 nucleotides read TGTGCCTGGAGTCCCCAGACTGAAGCTTTCTTT. Amino acid sequence: CAWSPQTEAFF.

Ten or more counts support this clonotype. The V call is TRBV20-1, the J call TRBJ1-6; a weak D match, TRBD1 (5 bases). The CDR3 runs 13 residues. Germline V lookup: CDR1 DFQATT, CDR2 SNEGSKA (reference sequence). Trimming removed 7 bases from V and 8 bases from J, with 15 bases in between. The CDR3 DNA is TGCAGTGATAGGGGAGGGGAATATTCACCCCTCCACTTT. Encoded protein: CSDRGGEYSPLHF.

J is TRBJ2-3 and V is TRBV5-1; 7 bases fit TRBD1. The CDR3 extends over 14 amino acids. Germline V gene sequence: CDR1 SGHRS, CDR2 YFSETQ. The J segment lost 3 bases and the V segment lost 8 bases, leaving 9 bases of the junction unmatched. The CDR3 sequence is CASMGQHHTDTQYF. The CDR3 DNA is TGCGCCAGTATGGGACAGCACCATACAGATACGCAGTATTTT. Complete variable domain (other parts from reference TRBV5-1 and TRBJ2-3): KAGVTQTPRYLIKTRGQQVTLSCSPISGHRSVSWYQQTPGQGLQFLFEYFSETQRNKGNFPGRFSGRQFSNSRSEMNVSTLELGDSALYLCASMGQHHTDTQYFGPGTRLTVL.

This clonotype occurred many times. The gene calls are TRBV12-3 or TRBV12-4 and TRBJ2-5; a possible D gene is TRBD2 (7 bases). The CDR3 extends over 14 amino acids. V lost 6 bases, J lost 3 bases, and 14 bases lay in between. CDR3 amino acids: CASRPRGAEETQYF. The DNA of the CDR3 is TGTGCCAGCAGACCCCGGGGGGCTGAAGAGACCCAGTACTTC.

This clonotype was counted at least ten times. The chain carries TRBV20-1 and TRBJ2-2, with 8 bases matching TRBD1. The length of the CDR3 is 14 residues. Looked up from germline, CDR1 is DFQATT and CDR2 is SNEGSKA (reference sequence). Trimming took 3 bases from V and 7 from J; bases not matched to a gene: 7. The CDR3 loop reads CSASSRGRDGELFF. CDR3 bases: TGCAGTGCTAGTTCCAGGGGGCGAGACGGGGAGCTGTTTTTT.

This clonotype was observed at least ten times. This rearrangement joins TRBV3-1 to TRBJ2-2; D is perhaps TRBD1 or TRBD2 (6 bases each). V was shortened by 10 bases and J by 10 bases, with 16 bases between the two germline ends. The CDR3 loop spans 12 amino acids. Per the germline V gene, CDR1 is LGHDT and CDR2 is YNNKEL (reference sequence). The CDR3 sequence: CATTEGGAELFF. CDR3 coding DNA: TGTGCCACAACCGAGGGGGGAGCGGAGCTGTTTTTT.

This clonotype was counted at least ten times. This rearrangement joins TRBV20-1 to TRBJ1-1; perhaps TRBD1 as D (5 bases). The CDR3 spans 14 residues. Germline V CDR1 and CDR2: DFQATT, SNEGSKA (reference sequence). The V end lost 0 bases, the J end lost 1 base, and 9 bases lay between the germline ends. In DNA, the CDR3 is TGCAGTGCTAGAGATGCGACAGAGAACACTGAAGCTTTCTTT. Amino acids: CSARDATENTEAFF.

This clonotype was seen at least ten times. The CDR3 region is CASSTGTFSTDTQYF. CDR3 bases: TGTGCCAGCAGCACCGGGACGTTTAGCACAGATACGCAGTATTTT. The V and J genes are TRBV11-2 and TRBJ2-3; D may correspond to TRBD1 or TRBD2 (5 bases each). Trimming removed 5 bases from V and 0 bases from J, with 12 bases in between. Germline V gives CDR1 SGHAT, CDR2 FQNNGV. The CDR3 totals 15 residues.

The J gene is TRBJ2-7, the V gene TRBV3-1; the D gene could be TRBD1 or TRBD2 (5 bases each). The germline V and J ends were trimmed by 4 bases and 2 bases, with 12 bases remaining between them. The CDR3 has 14 residues. Germline CDR1 is LGHDT and CDR2 is YNNKEL (reference sequence). CDR3 bases: TGTGCCAGCAGCCTAGGGACGGGCGCCTACGAGCAGTACTTC. This gives the protein CASSLGTGAYEQYF.

The chain has TRBV11-2 and TRBJ1-4, with D hard to call. Trimming left V 6 bases short and J 0 bases short, with 8 bases between. Per germline, CDR1 SGHAT and CDR2 FQNNGV. CDR3 length: 14 amino acids. This CDR3 is CASRDITTNEKLFF. CDR3 sequence (DNA): TGTGCCAGCAGAGACATAACAACTAATGAAAAACTGTTTTTT.

The rearrangement uses TRBV6-1 and TRBJ1-6, with D unclear. This CDR3 is built from 15 residues. V was clipped by 7 bases and J by 5 bases, with 15 bases between them. The V gene's germline CDR1 is MNHNS and CDR2 SASEGT. This CDR3 is CASNNWRKHNSPLHF. The CDR3 bases are TGTGCCAGCAACAACTGGCGAAAGCATAATTCACCCCTCCACTTT.

The rearrangement joins TRBV3-1 to TRBJ1-1, with D uncertain. Germline CDR1 reads LGHDT; CDR2 reads YNNKEL (reference sequence). The CDR3 covers 12 residues. V was shortened by 3 bases and J by 4 bases, with 6 bases between the two germline ends. The CDR3 nucleotides are TGTGCCAGCAGCCAGGGCATCACTGAAGCTTTCTTT. It translates to CASSQGITEAFF.

In this sample, this clonotype turned up many times. V usage is TRBV10-3 and J usage is TRBJ2-3; 8 nucleotides agree with TRBD2. The CDR3 sequence is 15 residues long. Germline-derived CDR1 and CDR2 are ENHRY and SYGVKD. Germline trimming cut 2 bases from V and 2 bases from J; bases unmatched to any gene: 3. The CDR3 DNA is TGTGCCATCAGTGAGGGAGCGGGGGACACAGATACGCAGTATTTT. It translates to CAISEGAGDTDTQYF.

This clonotype was recorded at least ten times. CDR3 sequence reads: CSASSRRYNEQFF. The CDR3 coding sequence is TGCAGTGCTAGCTCTAGACGATACAATGAGCAGTTCTTC. V and J are TRBV20-1 and TRBJ2-1; D is undetermined. The V gene lost 3 bases and the J gene lost 4 bases, with 10 bases spanning the gap. This CDR3 has 13 residues. Germline CDR1 is DFQATT and CDR2 is SNEGSKA (reference sequence).

This clonotype was counted only a few times. The chain has TRBV4-1 and TRBJ2-2; a possible D gene is TRBD1 (5 bases). This CDR3 has 20 amino acids. Trimming stripped 0 bases from V and 0 bases from J, with 20 bases between. Germline assignment: CDR1 MGHRA and CDR2 YSYEKL. CDR3 protein: CASSQDLVLGHRANTGELFF. The CDR3 region has the DNA TGCGCCAGCAGCCAAGATTTGGTCTTGGGGCATCGCGCGAACACCGGGGAGCTGTTTTTT.

This clonotype has a count of ten or more. J is TRBJ1-2 and V is TRBV28; a weak D match, TRBD1 (5 bases). Trimming took 6 bases from V and 4 from J, leaving 12 bases between them. This CDR3 is 13 amino acids long. Looked up from germline, CDR1 is MDHEN and CDR2 is SYDVKM. CDR3 loop: CASRSGFFYGYTF. The CDR3 DNA sequence: TGTGCCAGCAGATCAGGGTTTTTCTATGGCTACACCTTC.

In this sample, this clonotype turned up a few times. The gene calls are TRBV10-3 and TRBJ2-7; D is unresolved. The CDR3 length is 10 residues. Germline V lookup: CDR1 ENHRY, CDR2 SYGVKD. The ends were cut back, 10 bases at V and 6 bases at J, with 10 bases in the middle. The CDR3 sequence is CATQCCEQYF. The DNA of the CDR3 is TGTGCCACCCAATGCTGCGAGCAGTACTTC.

This clonotype has ten or more counts. The CDR3 sequence is CASSPWTSASETQYF. The CDR3 nucleotides read TGTGCCAGCAGCCCCTGGACTAGCGCCTCAGAGACCCAGTACTTC. The V and J genes are TRBV7-8 and TRBJ2-5; 9 bases are a match to TRBD2. With V trimmed by 5 bases and J by 4 bases, 8 bases remained unmatched. CDR1 is SGHVS and CDR2 is FQNEAQ in the germline V gene. This CDR3 has 15 amino acids.

This clonotype was observed many times. CDR3 sequence reads: CASSLQENTGELFF. As DNA, the CDR3 is TGTGCCAGCAGTCTACAGGAGAACACCGGGGAGCTGTTTTTT. The genes are TRBV6-1 and TRBJ2-2; D may be TRBD1 (5 bases). CDR3 length: 14 amino acids. CDR1 and CDR2 (germline): MNHNS, SASEGT. V was trimmed by 5 bases and J by 1 base, leaving 8 bases between them.